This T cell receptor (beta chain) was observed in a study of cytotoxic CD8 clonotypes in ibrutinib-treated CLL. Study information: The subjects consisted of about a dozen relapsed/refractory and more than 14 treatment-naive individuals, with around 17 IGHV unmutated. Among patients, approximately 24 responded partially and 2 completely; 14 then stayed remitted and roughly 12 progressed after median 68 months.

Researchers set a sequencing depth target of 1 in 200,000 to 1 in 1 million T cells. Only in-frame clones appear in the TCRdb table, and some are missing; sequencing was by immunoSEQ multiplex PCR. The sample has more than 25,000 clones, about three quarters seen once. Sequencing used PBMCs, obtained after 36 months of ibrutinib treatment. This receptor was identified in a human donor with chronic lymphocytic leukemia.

Written as DNA, the CDR3 is TGTGCCAGCAGTCTCTTGCGGTACGAAGCTTTCTTT. Protein sequence: CASSLLRYEAFF. This rearrangement joins TRBV2 to TRBJ1-1; D uncertain. Deletions cut 5 bases from V and 8 bases from J, with 12 bases between. Germline V gives CDR1 SNHLY, CDR2 FYNNEI. The CDR3 is 12 amino acids.